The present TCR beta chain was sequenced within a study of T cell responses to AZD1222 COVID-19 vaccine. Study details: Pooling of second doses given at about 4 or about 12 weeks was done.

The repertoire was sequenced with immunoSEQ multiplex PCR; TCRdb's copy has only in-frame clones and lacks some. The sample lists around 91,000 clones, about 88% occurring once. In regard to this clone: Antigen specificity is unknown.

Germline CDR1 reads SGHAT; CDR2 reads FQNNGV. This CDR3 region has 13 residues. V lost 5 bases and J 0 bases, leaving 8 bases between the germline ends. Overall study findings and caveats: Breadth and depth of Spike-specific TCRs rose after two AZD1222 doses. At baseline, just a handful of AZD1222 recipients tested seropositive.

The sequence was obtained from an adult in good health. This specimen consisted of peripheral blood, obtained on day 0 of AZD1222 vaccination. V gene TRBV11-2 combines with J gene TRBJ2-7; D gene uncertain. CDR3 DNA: TGTGCCAGCAGCGGTTCAAGCTCCTACGAGCAGTACTTC. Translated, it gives CASSGSSSYEQYF. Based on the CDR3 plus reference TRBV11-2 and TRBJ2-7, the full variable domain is EAGVAQSPRYKIIEKRQSVAFWCNPISGHATLYWYQQILGQGPKLLIQFQNNGVVDDSQLPKDRFSAERLKGVDSTLKIQPAKLEDSAVYLCASSGSSSYEQYFGPGTRLTVT.